These T cell receptor beta chains were read from a single sample in a study of blood T cell repertoires in COVID-19. TCRdb's copy holds only in-frame clones and misses some; the assay was immunoSEQ multiplex PCR. The sample holds approximately 88,000 clones, about 74% seen once. Sequencing input: peripheral blood. These receptors were obtained from a human donor in a cohort sampled during active COVID-19. Each CDR3 is given with its conserved first and last residue. D genes are given only for firm matches. Size values are once, few and many counts, or a class for expanded clones, and some rows have none.

v_call,clone_size,d_call,j_call,cdr3_nt,cdr3_aa
TRBV19,NA,TRBD1,TRBJ2-5,TGTGCCAGTGCTCCTCTGGGACAGGGGCAAGAGACCCAGTACTTC,CASAPLGQGQETQYF
TRBV18,NA,NA,TRBJ1-5,TGTGCCAGCTCACCAGGTGCAGGGAACAATCAGCCCCAGCATTTT,CASSPGAGNNQPQHF
TRBV4-3,NA,NA,TRBJ2-7,TGCGCCAGCAGCCAAGACTCACAGGGTTTGGGGTACGAGCAGTACTTC,CASSQDSQGLGYEQYF
TRBV7-8,NA,TRBD1,TRBJ1-1,TGTGCCAGCAGCGCGAAAAATCAGGGGGCAGAATCCACTGAAGCTTTCTTT,CASSAKNQGAESTEAFF
TRBV28,NA,TRBD1,TRBJ2-4,TGTGCCAGCAGTCCCAAACAGGGGGCGGGGGACATTCAGTACTTC,CASSPKQGAGDIQYF
TRBV6-2/TRBV6-3,NA,TRBD2,TRBJ2-7,TGTGCCAGCAGCCAGACTAGCGGAGGCAACGAGCAGTACTTC,CASSQTSGGNEQYF
TRBV11-3,NA,NA,TRBJ2-6,TGTGCCAGCAGCCCGGGGTCTGGGGCCAACGTCCTGACTTTC,CASSPGSGANVLTF
TRBV19,few,NA,TRBJ2-3,TGTGCCAGTGGACGACCACCACAGGGAGATACGCAGTATTTT,CASGRPPQGDTQYF
TRBV24-1,NA,TRBD1,TRBJ1-2,TGTGCCACCAGTGATTTGGGACAGGGAATTCATGGCTACACCTTC,CATSDLGQGIHGYTF
TRBV19,NA,TRBD2,TRBJ2-2,TGTGCCACACAAGGCGGGAGGATCTCTCAAAACACCGGGGAGCTGTTTTTT,CATQGGRISQNTGELFF
TRBV11-3,once,NA,TRBJ2-1,TGTGCCAGCAGCGAGGACAGTAAAGCCTACAATGAGCAGTTCTTC,CASSEDSKAYNEQFF
TRBV5-6,NA,TRBD1,TRBJ1-5,TGTGCCAGCAGCATTAGACAGGGGGAGAGTGGTCAGCCCCAGCATTTT,CASSIRQGESGQPQHF
TRBV19,NA,NA,TRBJ2-5,TGTGCCAGTTCACGGCTGGGCAAACCGGAAGAGACCCAGTACTTC,CASSRLGKPEETQYF
TRBV5-6,NA,TRBD1,TRBJ1-1,TGTGCCAGCAGCCACGACAGGGGTGGTGGGAACACTGAAGCTTTCTTT,CASSHDRGGGNTEAFF
TRBV4-1,NA,NA,TRBJ2-5,TGCGCCAGCAGCCAAGTACCCGGAGCTGGTGGTGGGACCCAGTACTTC,CASSQVPGAGGGTQYF
TRBV28,NA,TRBD2,TRBJ2-1,TGTGCCAGCAGTCTCCCGGGACTAGGATCCTACAATGAGCAGTTCTTC,CASSLPGLGSYNEQFF
TRBV19,NA,TRBD1,TRBJ2-1,TGTGCCAGTAGGGAGGGACAGGGGAAAGGTGAGCAGTTCTTC,CASREGQGKGEQFF
TRBV5-4,NA,NA,TRBJ1-2,TGTGCCAGCGCTCGCACAGGGATCCGGGGCTACACCTTC,CASARTGIRGYTF
TRBV4-3,NA,NA,TRBJ1-1,TGCGCCAGCAGCCAATCTTCGCGGAGGGTGGCTGAAGCTTTCTTT,CASSQSSRRVAEAFF
TRBV13,NA,TRBD2,TRBJ2-7,TGTGCCAGCAGCTTTACTAGCGGTCCGGACGAGCAGTACTTC,CASSFTSGPDEQYF
TRBV2,once,NA,TRBJ2-3,TGTGCCAGCAGTGAAGTGGCGGAGATCCCGAGGGGCACAGATACGCAGTATTTT,CASSEVAEIPRGTDTQYF
TRBV29-1,NA,TRBD2,TRBJ2-3,TGCAGCGTTGAAGTCCTAGCGGGAGAGACGACGCAGTATTTT,CSVEVLAGETTQYF
TRBV27,NA,NA,TRBJ1-4,TGTGCCAGCAGTTCGAGAGCGGCTAATGAAAAACTGTTTTTT,CASSSRAANEKLFF
TRBV6-2/TRBV6-3,few,TRBD1,TRBJ2-5,TGTGCCAGCAGCCGGGACAGGGGTGTTGTCAGGGAGACCCAGTACTTC,CASSRDRGVVRETQYF
TRBV7-2,NA,NA,TRBJ2-3,TGTGCCAGCAGCTTACAGGGTCTAAGCACAGATACGCAGTATTTT,CASSLQGLSTDTQYF
TRBV29-1,NA,TRBD2,TRBJ2-7,TGCAGCGTTGAGCGGACGAGGGAGGGGGAGCAGTACTTC,CSVERTREGEQYF
TRBV5-4,NA,TRBD2,TRBJ2-2,TGTGCCAGCAGCCCGACTAGCGGGAGGGCGAACACCGGGGAGCTGTTTTTT,CASSPTSGRANTGELFF
TRBV30,once,TRBD2,TRBJ2-1,TGTGCCTGGAGTACAGGGACTAGCGGGAGTTTTAGGAATGAGCAGTTCTTC,CAWSTGTSGSFRNEQFF
TRBV30,few,NA,TRBJ1-4,TGTGCCTGGAGGAGGGAAAAACTGTTTTTT,CAWRREKLFF
TRBV30,few,TRBD1,TRBJ1-6,TGTGCCTGGAGAGGGGACAGTCTAAATTCACCCCTCCACTTT,CAWRGDSLNSPLHF
TRBV9,NA,NA,TRBJ2-1,TGTGCCAGCAGCGCCGGGGTTGGGGACTACAATGAGCAGTTCTTC,CASSAGVGDYNEQFF
TRBV19,NA,NA,TRBJ2-6,TGTGCCAGTAGTGAACCAATTCTAGCTCGGGCCAACGTCCTGACTTTC,CASSEPILARANVLTF
TRBV4-1,few,NA,TRBJ2-3,TGCGCCAGCAGCCAAAAATTTAGCGGAGCGGCGGTAGATACGCAGTATTTT,CASSQKFSGAAVDTQYF
TRBV4-3,once,TRBD2,TRBJ2-5,TGCGCCAGCAGCCATGGACTAGCAAGAGAGACCCAGTACTTC,CASSHGLARETQYF
TRBV13,few,TRBD1,TRBJ2-7,TGTGCCAGCAGCCCCGGACAGGGAATCAACGAGCAGTACTTC,CASSPGQGINEQYF
TRBV5-6,NA,TRBD1,TRBJ2-7,TGTGCCAGCAGCACTCCAGACAGGGGAAGGAACGAGCAGTACTTC,CASSTPDRGRNEQYF
TRBV19,NA,TRBD1,TRBJ2-1,TGTGCCAGTATCCGACAGGGGGCGAGATTCATCGGGGAGAATGAGCAGTTCTTC,CASIRQGARFIGENEQFF
TRBV5-8,few,NA,TRBJ2-5,TGTGCCAGCAGCGCGGTCAGGACCCAGTACTTC,CASSAVRTQYF
TRBV4-3,once,TRBD1,TRBJ1-3,TGCGCCAGCAGCCAGGTGACAGGGGCCTCTCCCACCATATATTTT,CASSQVTGASPTIYF
TRBV24-1,NA,TRBD2,TRBJ2-3,TGTGCCACCAGTGATTTGCGGAGCGGGATGAGGGGAGATACGCAGTATTTT,CATSDLRSGMRGDTQYF
TRBV4-3,NA,TRBD1,TRBJ1-2,TGCGCCAGCAGCCAGAGGGGGGACAGGGGAGGAGCCCGGGGTGGCTACACCTTC,CASSQRGDRGGARGGYTF
TRBV5-4,NA,TRBD2,TRBJ2-1,TGTGCCAGCAGCACCGCGGGGGACGAGCAGTTCTTC,CASSTAGDEQFF
TRBV2,NA,NA,TRBJ2-2,TGTGCACGCACGGAGGGGAACACCGGGGAGCTGTTTTTT,CARTEGNTGELFF
TRBV18,once,NA,TRBJ2-1,TGTGCCAGCTCACCCGGGGGAGTCGGTTACAATGAGCAGTTCTTC,CASSPGGVGYNEQFF
TRBV19,NA,TRBD2,TRBJ2-7,TGTGCCAGTAGTATAACACCCGGGACTAACTACGAGCAGTACTTC,CASSITPGTNYEQYF